Listed here are 24 T cell receptor beta chains from one sample, sequenced in a study of cytomegalovirus exposure and HLA in healthy donors. This PCR relied on a set of 60 Vbeta primers and 13 Jbeta primers. The table came from immunoSEQ multiplex PCR; TCRdb's copy has only in-frame clones and leaves some out. The sample yields about 110,000 clones, 76% seen once. Sequenced material: PBMCs. The receptors stem from a woman between 50 and 59 years old in good health and CMV-seropositive.

The rearrangement uses TRBV29-1 and TRBJ2-3, with 7 bases lining up with TRBD2. The CDR3 runs 12 residues. With 1 base clipped from V and 6 bases from J, the junction kept 1 base outside the gene matches. Germline V CDR1 and CDR2: SQVTM, ANQGSEA. CDR3 region: CSVEGAGDTQYF. CDR3 DNA: TGCAGCGTTGAAGGAGCGGGGGATACGCAGTATTTT.

V is TRBV18 and J is TRBJ2-1, with D perhaps matching TRBD1 (6 bases). Germline values: CDR1 KGHSH, CDR2 LQKENI. Between the trimmed V and J ends, which lost 8 bases and 8 bases, there was a span of 7 bases. The CDR3 has 10 amino acids. The DNA of the CDR3 is TGTGCCAGCAGGGGGTATGAGCAGTTCTTC. The encoded protein is CASRGYEQFF. The full variable domain, completed using reference TRBV18 and TRBJ2-1, is NAGVMQNPRHLVRRRGQEARLRCSPMKGHSHVYWYRQLPEEGLKFMVYLQKENIIDESGMPKERFSAEFPKEGPSILRIQQVVRGDSAAYFCASRGYEQFFGPGTRLTVL.

The chain carries TRBV11-2 and TRBJ2-3, with TRBD1 identical over 8 bases. CDR1 and CDR2 (germline): SGHAT, FQNNGV. With 4 bases clipped from V and 11 bases from J, the junction kept 8 bases outside the gene matches. This CDR3 is 13 amino acids long. DNA of the CDR3: TGTGCCAGCAGCTCAGGGGGCATGGGAGGGCAGTATTTT. This translates into CASSSGGMGGQYF.

This clone appeared a few times. The chain recombines TRBV5-4 with TRBJ2-1; TRBD2 agrees at 11 bases. V lost 3 bases and J lost 6; bases outside the gene matches: 8. Germline-derived CDR1 and CDR2 are SGHNT and YYREEE (reference sequence). The CDR3 length is 16 residues. CDR3 nucleotides: TGTGCCAGCAGCTCGGGGCGGGGACTAGCGGTCAATGAGCAGTTCTTC. The encoded protein is CASSSGRGLAVNEQFF.

The chain employs TRBV29-1 and TRBJ1-1, with TRBD1 as a possible D gene (6 bases). The V gene lost 1 base and the J gene lost 10 bases, with 13 bases spanning the gap. Per the germline V gene, CDR1 is SQVTM and CDR2 is ANQGSEA. The CDR3 length is 12 residues. CDR3 residues: CSVEGTELGAFF. In nucleotides, the CDR3 is TGCAGCGTTGAAGGGACAGAGCTCGGAGCTTTCTTT.

The V gene is TRBV7-9, the J gene TRBJ2-7; TRBD1 matches at 11 bases. Germline V CDR1 and CDR2: SEHNR, FQNEAQ (reference sequence). The CDR3 spans 15 residues. J gave up 7 bases and V 5 bases, and 10 bases lay outside the gene matches. This chain's CDR3 is CASSPRTGGLGEQYF. Here the CDR3 DNA reads TGTGCCAGCAGCCCGAGGACAGGGGGCCTCGGGGAGCAGTACTTC.

V and J are TRBV7-2 and TRBJ1-5; TRBD1 matches at 7 bases. V shed 5 bases, J shed 5 bases, and the junction held 9 bases outside the gene matches. Germline CDR1 SGHTA, CDR2 FQGNSA. The CDR3 spans 15 residues. The CDR3 spells CASSLRDRFYQPQHF. CDR3 DNA sequence: TGTGCCAGCAGCCTCCGGGACAGATTTTATCAGCCCCAGCATTTT.

The rearrangement joins TRBV11-3 to TRBJ1-1; 9 nucleotides match TRBD1. Germline CDR1 SGHNT, CDR2 YENEEA. Trimming took 5 bases from V and 1 from J; bases not matched to a gene: 8. This CDR3 has 16 amino acids. CDR3 residues: CASSVTGGSGNTEAFF. The CDR3 DNA sequence: TGTGCCAGCAGCGTAACAGGGGGCTCCGGGAACACTGAAGCTTTCTTT.

A single count supports this clone. J is TRBJ1-5 and V is TRBV27; TRBD1 matches 9 bases. The V and J ends lost 4 bases and 9 bases, in that order; junction bases with no gene match: 7. CDR1 MNHEY and CDR2 SMNVEV come from the germline V gene (reference sequence). This CDR3 region has 14 residues. CDR3 in DNA: TGTGCCAGCAGTTGGGGACAGGGTATTTCGCCCCAGCATTTT. Residues: CASSWGQGISPQHF.

The chain joins TRBV4-3 to TRBJ1-2, with D possibly matching TRBD1 (5 bases). In germline, CDR1 is LGHNA, CDR2 YSLEER. With 0 bases removed from V and 4 bases from J, the gap between germline ends came to 15 bases. CDR3 length: 16 amino acids. CDR3 in amino acids: CASSQETAGLGYGYTF. The DNA of the CDR3 is TGCGCCAGCAGCCAAGAAACGGCAGGGCTGGGCTATGGCTACACCTTC.

A single count supports this clone. The chain couples TRBV2 to TRBJ2-1; D possibly corresponds to TRBD2 (6 bases). Germline assignment: CDR1 SNHLY and CDR2 FYNNEI. The CDR3 is 10 amino acids. V lost 6 bases to trimming and J lost 15 bases, with 12 bases between them. CDR3 sequence reads: CASRRDLAFF. The CDR3 DNA sequence: TGTGCCAGCAGGCGGGATTTGGCGTTCTTC.

The chain links TRBV27 to TRBJ2-7; tentatively, D is TRBD2 (5 bases). The CDR3 consists of 15 residues. Trimming took 3 bases from V and 9 from J, leaving 21 bases between them. Germline CDR1 is MNHEY and CDR2 is SMNVEV (reference sequence). As DNA, the CDR3 is TGTGCCAGCAGTTTCCAACTAGAAGTCGATTTTGGGCAGTACTTC. It specifies CASSFQLEVDFGQYF.

The chain combines TRBV5-6 with TRBJ1-2; 9 positions match TRBD1. The CDR3 is 16 residues long. CDR1 is SGHDT and CDR2 is YYEEEE in the germline V gene. The V and J ends lost 4 bases and 3 bases, in that order; junction bases with no gene match: 10. CDR3 region: CASSGGSGQGHYGYTF. The CDR3 DNA follows: TGTGCCAGCAGCGGGGGATCGGGACAGGGACACTATGGCTACACCTTC.

The rearrangement links TRBV9 to TRBJ2-5, with TRBD2 matching 13 bases. The V segment lost 3 bases and the J segment 0 bases; nucleotides outside the gene matches: 11. CDR3 length: 19 residues. Germline V CDR1 and CDR2: SGDLS, YYNGEE. CDR3 nucleotide sequence: TGTGCCAGCAGCGCCCCCAGGACTAGCGGGAGAGGGGACCAAGAGACCCAGTACTTC. This gives the protein CASSAPRTSGRGDQETQYF. The full variable domain, rest sourced from reference TRBV9 and TRBJ2-5, is DSGVTQTPKHLITATGQRVTLRCSPRSGDLSVYWYQQSLDQGLQFLIQYYNGEERAKGNILERFSAQQFPDLHSELNLSSLELGDSALYFCASSAPRTSGRGDQETQYFGPGTRLLVL.

The V gene is TRBV21-1, the J gene TRBJ1-5. TRBV21-1 corresponds to a pseudogene. CDR3 length equals 16 residues. DNA of the CDR3: TGTGCCAGCAGCAAAGACATTGGGCCGGGCGGGCAGCCCCAGCATTTT. Residues: CASSKDIGPGGQPQHF.

The chain employs TRBV6-6 and TRBJ1-3; D ambiguous. Trimming stripped 7 bases from V and 2 bases from J, with 12 bases between. The CDR3 runs 14 residues. Germline V gene sequence: CDR1 MNHNY, CDR2 SVGAGI (reference sequence). CDR3 sequence: CASTPPGAGNTIYF. The CDR3 nucleotides are TGTGCCAGCACCCCACCCGGGGCTGGAAACACCATATATTTT.

The chain has TRBV2 and TRBJ2-7, with D unresolved. The length of the CDR3 is 13 residues. CDR1 is SNHLY, CDR2 FYNNEI, per germline. Trimming removed 7 bases at V and 6 bases at J, with 16 bases between. Here the CDR3 DNA reads TGTGCCAGCACTTCAGTGGCGAGGAGCGAGCAGTACTTC. This gives the protein CASTSVARSEQYF.

The chain's CDR3 is CASSFVQGGEQYF. CDR3 DNA sequence: TGTGCCAGCAGCTTTGTCCAGGGTGGCGAGCAGTACTTC. This chain links TRBV7-2 with TRBJ2-7, with D maybe TRBD1 (5 bases). V dropped 3 bases and J dropped 6 bases, with 12 bases sitting between them. The CDR3 spans 13 residues. Germline CDR1 SGHTA, CDR2 FQGNSA.

The rearrangement uses TRBV5-1 and TRBJ2-3; TRBD2 aligns across 13 bases. The CDR3 has 15 amino acids. The germline V gene encodes CDR1 SGHRS and CDR2 YFSETQ. The V segment lost 2 bases and the J segment 6 bases; nucleotides outside the gene matches: 3. CDR3 loop: CASSLTTSGGDTQYF. CDR3 nucleotide sequence: TGCGCCAGCAGCTTAACGACTAGCGGGGGGGATACGCAGTATTTT. Filled out from reference TRBV5-1 and TRBJ2-3, the complete variable domain reads KAGVTQTPRYLIKTRGQQVTLSCSPISGHRSVSWYQQTPGQGLQFLFEYFSETQRNKGNFPGRFSGRQFSNSRSEMNVSTLELGDSALYLCASSLTTSGGDTQYFGPGTRLTVL.

This clone was counted only a few times. J is TRBJ1-3 and V is TRBV6-5; D possibly corresponds to TRBD1 (5 bases). V was cut by 7 bases and J by 2 bases, with 12 bases left in between. The CDR3 sequence is 14 residues long. Germline-derived CDR1 and CDR2 are MNHEY and SVGAGI. CDR3 sequence reads: CASTQGGPGNTIYF. The CDR3 DNA follows: TGTGCCAGCACCCAGGGTGGCCCTGGAAACACCATATATTTT.

The V gene is TRBV4-1, the J gene TRBJ2-1; 7 nucleotides match TRBD1. The V gene's germline CDR1 is MGHRA and CDR2 YSYEKL. This CDR3 region has 17 residues. J gave up 3 bases and V 0 bases, and 8 bases lay outside the gene matches. The CDR3 DNA reads as TGCGCCAGCAGCCAAGAAGATAACAGGGGCTTCTACAATGAGCAGTTCTTC. Translation gives CASSQEDNRGFYNEQFF.

The table lists this clone with a few counts. The chain joins TRBV7-2 to TRBJ2-1; 9 bases map to TRBD2. There are 18 residues in the CDR3. The germline V gene has CDR1 SGHTA and CDR2 FQGNSA. V shed 1 base and J 3 bases; nucleotides not matched to a gene: 10. In DNA, the CDR3 is TGTGCCAGCAGCTTAGGGCCGTTTAGCGGGAGTCTCTACAATGAGCAGTTCTTC. Translation gives CASSLGPFSGSLYNEQFF.

The chain uses TRBV7-2 and TRBJ2-7, with 13 bases lining up with TRBD2. The CDR3 is 16 residues long. The V gene's germline CDR1 is SGHTA and CDR2 FQGNSA. J gave up 4 bases and V 4 bases, and 7 bases lay outside the gene matches. CDR3 DNA: TGTGCCAGCAGCTCCCGGACTAGCGGGAGTAGGTACGAGCAGTACTTC. The encoded protein is CASSSRTSGSRYEQYF. Combining the CDR3 with reference TRBV7-2 and TRBJ2-7 gives the whole variable domain GAGVSQSPSNKVTEKGKDVELRCDPISGHTALYWYRQSLGQGLEFLIYFQGNSAPDKSGLPSDRFSAERTGGSVSTLTIQRTQQEDSAVYLCASSSRTSGSRYEQYFGPGTRLTVT.

J is TRBJ2-3 and V is TRBV5-1; no firm D call. CDR1 SGHRS and CDR2 YFSETQ come from the germline V gene. The CDR3 consists of 17 residues. The V end was cut by 0 bases, the J end by 1 base, with 15 bases between. Here the CDR3 DNA reads TGCGCCAGCAGCTTGGAACCGTCAGGCGTTGGCACAGATACGCAGTATTTT. The encoded protein is CASSLEPSGVGTDTQYF.